This T cell receptor (beta chain) stems from a study of shared clonotypes between healthy human individuals. Looked up from germline, CDR1 is GTSNPN and CDR2 is SVGIG (reference sequence). CDR3 length: 12 amino acids. J gave up 9 bases and V 3 bases, and 5 bases lay outside the gene matches. Produced via immunoSEQ multiplex PCR; TCRdb's table is partial and in-frame only. The table lists millions of clones, about 92% of them singletons. V is TRBV30 and J is TRBJ2-7; 10 nucleotides match TRBD2. The receptor comes from a man between 18 and 35 years old in good health. Some clones in this sample may be carry-over from other donors' samples. The sequencing input was naive CD4+ T cells from PBMCs. Sample subset: CD45RA+ positively selected. CDR3 protein: CAWRALAGLQYF. DNA for the CDR3: TGTGCCTGGAGGGCACTAGCGGGACTGCAGTACTTC.